The T cell receptor beta chain described here comes from a study of tissue T cells after allogeneic stem cell transplantation. Regarding the study as a whole: In patients and mice, blood and spleen missed much of tissue repertoire. Shared clones across patients were few; motif clustering revealed tissue-specific shared signatures. TCR repertoires tracked anatomic similarity, regardless of disease or transplant status.

Enrolled prospectively were adult allogeneic hematopoietic cell transplant recipients whose graft-versus-host disease was steroid-refractory. Autopsy tissues included GI tract, liver, skin and lymphoid organs. Generated by immunoSEQ multiplex PCR, the TCRdb table keeps only in-frame clones and is missing some. This sample has under 3,500 clones; about 64% occur once, and the top ten carry around 23%. Trimming at V came to 4 bases and at J to 3 bases, leaving 3 bases not matched to a gene. CDR3 size: 14 residues. Germline CDR1 SGDLS, CDR2 YYNGEE. As concerns this clone: Its antigen is undetermined.

The chain combines TRBV9 with TRBJ2-5; 10 bases agree with TRBD2. The clonotype originates from a male patient at least 60 years old with steroid-refractory graft-versus-host disease after an allogeneic stem cell transplant. These T cells may partly come from the graft donor. The sample was jejunal tissue, taken at autopsy. The CDR3 nucleotides read TGTGCCAGCAGCCCAGGACTAGCGGAAGAGACCCAGTACTTC. This codes for CASSPGLAEETQYF.